The following is a T cell receptor (beta chain) sequence with its context. The data are from a study of CD8 T cells in Susac syndrome. Random-hexamer reverse transcription was applied to roughly 0.45 to 1 ug RNA. TCRdb fed the immunoSEQ multiplex PCR reads into MiXCR, producing one record per CDR3 protein. The table records roughly 130,000 distinct CDR3 sequences, around 94% of them present only once. Each multiple sclerosis control was a treatment-naive patient with relapsing-remitting disease that was either stable or active. TEMRA cells underwent FACS enrichment and CD8+ and CD4+ T cells underwent negative isolation. V dropped 6 bases and J dropped 6 bases, with 11 bases sitting between them. CDR1 and CDR2 from the germline V gene are SGHAT and FQNNGV. This CDR3 comprises 12 residues.

The sequence derives from a human donor with multiple sclerosis. J is TRBJ1-1 and V is TRBV11-2; D gene ambiguous. Input material: CD4+ T cells from PBMCs. Written as DNA, the CDR3 is TGTGCCAGCAGACACGTTACAGCTGAAGCTTTCTTT. It codes for CASRHVTAEAFF.